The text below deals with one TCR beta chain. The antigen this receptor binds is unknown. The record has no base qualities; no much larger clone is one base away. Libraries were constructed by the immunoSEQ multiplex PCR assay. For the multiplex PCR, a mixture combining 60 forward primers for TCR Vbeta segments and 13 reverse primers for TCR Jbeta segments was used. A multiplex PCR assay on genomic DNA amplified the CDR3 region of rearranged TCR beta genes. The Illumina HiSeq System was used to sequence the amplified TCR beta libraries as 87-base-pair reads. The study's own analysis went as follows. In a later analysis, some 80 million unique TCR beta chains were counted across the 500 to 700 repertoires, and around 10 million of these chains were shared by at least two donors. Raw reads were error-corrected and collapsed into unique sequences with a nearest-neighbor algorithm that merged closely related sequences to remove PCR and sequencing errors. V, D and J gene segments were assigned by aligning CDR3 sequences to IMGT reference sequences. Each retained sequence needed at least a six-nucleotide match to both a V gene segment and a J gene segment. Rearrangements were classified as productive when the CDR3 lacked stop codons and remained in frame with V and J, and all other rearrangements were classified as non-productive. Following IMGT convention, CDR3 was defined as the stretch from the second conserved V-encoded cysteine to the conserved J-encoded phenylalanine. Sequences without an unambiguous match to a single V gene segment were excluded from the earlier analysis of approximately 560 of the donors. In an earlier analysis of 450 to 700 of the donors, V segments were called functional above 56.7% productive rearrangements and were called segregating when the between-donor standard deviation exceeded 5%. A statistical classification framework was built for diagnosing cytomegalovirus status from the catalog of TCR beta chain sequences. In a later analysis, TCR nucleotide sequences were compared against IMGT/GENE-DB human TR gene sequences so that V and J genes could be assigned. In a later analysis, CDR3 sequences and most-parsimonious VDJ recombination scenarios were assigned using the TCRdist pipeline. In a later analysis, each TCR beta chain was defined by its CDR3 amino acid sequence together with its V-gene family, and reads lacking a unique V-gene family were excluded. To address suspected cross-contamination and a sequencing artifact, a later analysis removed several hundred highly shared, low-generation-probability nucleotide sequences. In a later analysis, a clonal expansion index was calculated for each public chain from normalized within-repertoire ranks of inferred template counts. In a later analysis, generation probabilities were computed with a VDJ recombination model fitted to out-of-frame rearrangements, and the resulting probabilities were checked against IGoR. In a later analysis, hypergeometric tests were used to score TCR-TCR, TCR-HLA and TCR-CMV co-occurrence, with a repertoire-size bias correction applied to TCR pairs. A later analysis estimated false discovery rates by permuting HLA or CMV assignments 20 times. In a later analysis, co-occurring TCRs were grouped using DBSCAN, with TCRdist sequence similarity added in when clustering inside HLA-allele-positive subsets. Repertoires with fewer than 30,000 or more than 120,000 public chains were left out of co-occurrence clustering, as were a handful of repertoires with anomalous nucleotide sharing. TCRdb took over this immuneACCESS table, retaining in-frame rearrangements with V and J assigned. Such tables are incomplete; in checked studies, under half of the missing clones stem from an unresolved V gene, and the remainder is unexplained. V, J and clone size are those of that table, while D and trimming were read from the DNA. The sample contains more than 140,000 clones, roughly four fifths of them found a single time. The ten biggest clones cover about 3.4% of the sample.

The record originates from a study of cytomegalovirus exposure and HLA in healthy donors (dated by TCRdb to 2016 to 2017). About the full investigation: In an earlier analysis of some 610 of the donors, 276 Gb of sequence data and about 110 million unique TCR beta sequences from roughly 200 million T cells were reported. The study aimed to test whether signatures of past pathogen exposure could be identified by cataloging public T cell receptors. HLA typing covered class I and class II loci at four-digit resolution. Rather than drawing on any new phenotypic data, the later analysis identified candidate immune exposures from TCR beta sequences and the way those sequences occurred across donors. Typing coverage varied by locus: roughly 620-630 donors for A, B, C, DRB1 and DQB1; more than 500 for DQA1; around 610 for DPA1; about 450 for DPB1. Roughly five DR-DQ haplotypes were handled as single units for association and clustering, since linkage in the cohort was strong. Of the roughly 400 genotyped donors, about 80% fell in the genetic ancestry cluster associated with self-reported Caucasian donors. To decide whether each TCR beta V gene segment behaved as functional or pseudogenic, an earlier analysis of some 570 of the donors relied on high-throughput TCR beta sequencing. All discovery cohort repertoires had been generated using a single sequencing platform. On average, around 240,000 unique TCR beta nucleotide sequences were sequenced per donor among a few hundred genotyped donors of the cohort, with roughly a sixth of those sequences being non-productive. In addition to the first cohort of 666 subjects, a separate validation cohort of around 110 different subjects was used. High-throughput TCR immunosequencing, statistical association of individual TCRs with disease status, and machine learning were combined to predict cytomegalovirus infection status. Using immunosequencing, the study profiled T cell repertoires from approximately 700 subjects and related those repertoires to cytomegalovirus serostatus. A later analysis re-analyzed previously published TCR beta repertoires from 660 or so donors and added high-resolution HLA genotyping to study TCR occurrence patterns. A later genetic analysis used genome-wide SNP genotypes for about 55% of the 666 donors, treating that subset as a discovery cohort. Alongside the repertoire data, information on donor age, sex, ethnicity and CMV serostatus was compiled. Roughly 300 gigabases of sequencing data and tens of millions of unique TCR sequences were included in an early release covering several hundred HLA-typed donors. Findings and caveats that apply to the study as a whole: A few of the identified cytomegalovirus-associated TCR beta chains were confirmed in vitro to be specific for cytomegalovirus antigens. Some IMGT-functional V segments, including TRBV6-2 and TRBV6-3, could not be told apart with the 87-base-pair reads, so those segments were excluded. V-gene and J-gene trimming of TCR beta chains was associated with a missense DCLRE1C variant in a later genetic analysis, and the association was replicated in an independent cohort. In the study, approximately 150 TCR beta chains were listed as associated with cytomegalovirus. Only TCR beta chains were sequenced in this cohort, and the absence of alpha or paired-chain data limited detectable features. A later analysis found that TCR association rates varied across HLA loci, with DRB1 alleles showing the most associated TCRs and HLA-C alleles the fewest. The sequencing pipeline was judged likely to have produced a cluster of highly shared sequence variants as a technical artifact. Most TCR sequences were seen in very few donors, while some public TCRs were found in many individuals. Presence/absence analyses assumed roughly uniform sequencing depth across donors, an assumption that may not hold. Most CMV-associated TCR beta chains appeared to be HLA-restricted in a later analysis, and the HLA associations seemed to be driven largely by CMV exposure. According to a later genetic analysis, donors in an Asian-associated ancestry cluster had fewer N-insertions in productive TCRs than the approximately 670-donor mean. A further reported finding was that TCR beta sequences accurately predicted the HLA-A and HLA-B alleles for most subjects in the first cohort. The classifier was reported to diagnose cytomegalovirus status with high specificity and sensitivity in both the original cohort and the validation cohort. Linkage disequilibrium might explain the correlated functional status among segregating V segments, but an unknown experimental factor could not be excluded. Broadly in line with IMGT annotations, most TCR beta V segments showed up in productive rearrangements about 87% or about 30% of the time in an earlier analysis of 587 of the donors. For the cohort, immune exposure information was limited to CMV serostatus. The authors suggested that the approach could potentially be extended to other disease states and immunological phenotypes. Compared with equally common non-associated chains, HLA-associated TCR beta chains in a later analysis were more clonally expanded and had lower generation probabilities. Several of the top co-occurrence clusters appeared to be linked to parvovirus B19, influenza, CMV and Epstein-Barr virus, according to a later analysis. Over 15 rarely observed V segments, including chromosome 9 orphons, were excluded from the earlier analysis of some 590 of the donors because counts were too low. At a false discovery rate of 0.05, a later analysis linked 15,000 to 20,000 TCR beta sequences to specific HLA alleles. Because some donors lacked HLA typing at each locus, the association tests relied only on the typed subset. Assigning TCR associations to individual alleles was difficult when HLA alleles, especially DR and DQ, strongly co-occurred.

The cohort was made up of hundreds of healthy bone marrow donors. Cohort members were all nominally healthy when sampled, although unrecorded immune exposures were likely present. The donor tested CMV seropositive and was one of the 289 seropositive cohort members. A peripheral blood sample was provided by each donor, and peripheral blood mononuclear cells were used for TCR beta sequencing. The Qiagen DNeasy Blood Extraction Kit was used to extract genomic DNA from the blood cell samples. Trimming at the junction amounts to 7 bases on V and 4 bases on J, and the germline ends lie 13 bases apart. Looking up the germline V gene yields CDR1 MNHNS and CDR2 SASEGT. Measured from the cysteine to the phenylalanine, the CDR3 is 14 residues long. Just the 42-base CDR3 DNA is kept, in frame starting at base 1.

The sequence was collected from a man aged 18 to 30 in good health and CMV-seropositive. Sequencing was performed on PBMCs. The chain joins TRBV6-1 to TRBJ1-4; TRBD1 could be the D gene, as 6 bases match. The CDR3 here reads CASTRGRGNEKLFF. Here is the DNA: TGTGCCAGCACCAGGGGCCGGGGTAATGAAAAACTGTTTTTT.